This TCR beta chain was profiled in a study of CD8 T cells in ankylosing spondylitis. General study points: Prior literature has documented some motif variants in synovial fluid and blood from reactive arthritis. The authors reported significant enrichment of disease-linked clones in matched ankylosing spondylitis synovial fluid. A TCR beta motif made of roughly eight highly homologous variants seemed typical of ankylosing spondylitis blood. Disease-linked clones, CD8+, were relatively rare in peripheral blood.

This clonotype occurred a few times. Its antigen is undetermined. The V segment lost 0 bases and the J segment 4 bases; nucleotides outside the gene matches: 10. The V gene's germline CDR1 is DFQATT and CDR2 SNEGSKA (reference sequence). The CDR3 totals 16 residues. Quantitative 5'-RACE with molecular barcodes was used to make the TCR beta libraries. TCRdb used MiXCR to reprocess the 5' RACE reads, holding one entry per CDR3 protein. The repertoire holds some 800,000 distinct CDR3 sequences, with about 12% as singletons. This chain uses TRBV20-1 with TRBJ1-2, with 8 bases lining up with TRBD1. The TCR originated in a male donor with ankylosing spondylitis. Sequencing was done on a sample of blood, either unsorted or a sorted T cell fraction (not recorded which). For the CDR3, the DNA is TGCAGTGCTAGAGAACCAGGACAGGGTTTGGGCTATGGCTACACCTTC. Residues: CSAREPGQGLGYGYTF.